The 21 T cell receptor beta chains given below trace back to one sample, sequenced in a study of identical twins (dated by TCRdb to 2015 to 2016). The library was produced with 5' RACE. Sequencing instrument: Illumina HiSeq 2000. The public reads were run again by TCRdb, first through fastp at Q25 and then through MiXCR, and only productive beta chains were kept. For every CDR3 protein sequence, its rows merge into one entry that carries the most common genes and DNA. The sample yields fewer than 650,000 distinct CDR3 sequences; around 7.5% were counted once. Together, the top ten hold around 1.6% of the sample. This sample also appeared in a second study, on yellow fever vaccine responses in identical twins.

The sequencing input was PBMCs. All receptors come from a woman younger than 35 in good health.

This clonotype was seen a handful of times. The chain uses TRBV4-2 and TRBJ2-3; D gene ambiguous. Trimming took off 4 bases at V and 8 bases at J, with 19 bases between the two ends. CDR1 and CDR2 from the germline V gene are LGHNA and YNFKEQ. The CDR3 extends over 15 amino acids. The CDR3, as DNA: TGTGCCAGCAGCCCCGATGGTATGATGCCGGGTACGCAGTATTTT. Its translation: CASSPDGMMPGTQYF.

This chain joins TRBV7-2 and TRBJ2-3; TRBD2 agrees at 8 bases. This CDR3 has 15 amino acids. V lost 3 bases, J lost 1 base, and 3 bases stayed unmatched. CDR1 and CDR2 (germline): SGHTA, FQGNSA. CDR3: CASSFVSGGTDTQYF. In DNA form, the CDR3 reads TGTGCCAGCAGCTTCGTTAGCGGGGGCACAGATACGCAGTATTTT.

As regards this clonotype: A junction end diverges from the germline sequence, so it may reflect a read error. This chain links TRBV4-2 with TRBJ2-7; no definite D call. The CDR3 covers 13 residues. Germline V gene lookup returns CDR1 LGHNA and CDR2 YNFKEQ. DNA for the CDR3: TGTGCCATCAGCCCCGGGCACGCCTACGAGCAGTACTTC. Its protein is CAISPGHAYEQYF.

The sample holds a few counts of this clonotype. The chain links TRBV9 to TRBJ2-7; D not certain. The length of the CDR3 is 17 residues. Per germline, CDR1 SGDLS and CDR2 YYNGEE. Trimming left V 6 bases short and J 3 bases short, with 25 bases between. The CDR3 coding sequence is TGTGCCAGCACCGCTAACGGTCCTACCGGTAACATCTACGAGCAGTACTTC. The encoded protein is CASTANGPTGNIYEQYF.

Ten or more counts support this clonotype. The V and J genes are TRBV10-3 and TRBJ2-5, with D possibly matching TRBD2 (5 bases). Germline CDR1 reads ENHRY; CDR2 reads SYGVKD. CDR3 size: 14 residues. The V and J ends lost 0 bases and 4 bases respectively, with 9 bases between them. CDR3 sequence (DNA): TGTGCCATCAGTGAGTCGAAGAGGGTAGAGACCCAGTACTTC. It yields the protein CAISESKRVETQYF.

This clonotype has a handful of counts. The chain uses TRBV12-3 or TRBV12-4 and TRBJ2-1; D is unresolved. The CDR3 contains 14 residues. The V end was cut by 8 bases, the J end by 0 bases, with 11 bases between. The CDR3 sequence is CASRGQSSYNEQFF. The CDR3 DNA reads as TGTGCCAGCCGTGGCCAGAGCTCCTACAATGAGCAGTTCTTC.

This chain connects TRBV5-5 to TRBJ2-1; possibly TRBD1 for D (6 bases). V lost 4 bases and J 3 bases, leaving 14 bases between the germline ends. Germline V gene sequence: CDR1 SGHKS, CDR2 YYEKEE (reference sequence). This CDR3 is built from 15 residues. The CDR3, as DNA: TGTGCCAGCAGCCCTGGGGGCCACTGCTACAATGAGCAGTTCTTC. Residues: CASSPGGHCYNEQFF.

This clonotype has more than one count but fewer than ten. CDR3 residues: CASSARTGLNSPLHF. In DNA form, the CDR3 reads TGTGCCAGCAGCGCTCGGACAGGGTTGAATTCACCCCTCCACTTT. V is TRBV12-3 or TRBV12-4 and J is TRBJ1-6; 8 bases fit TRBD1. This CDR3 contains 15 residues. Trimming cost V 6 bases and J 7 bases; bases outside gene matches: 8.

CDR3 sequence (DNA): TGTGCCAGCACCGCAGGGACACCCTACAATGAGCAGTTCTTC. Amino acid sequence: CASTAGTPYNEQFF. V is TRBV12-3 or TRBV12-4 and J is TRBJ2-1, with D perhaps TRBD1 (6 bases). The CDR3 consists of 14 residues. The V and J ends lost 7 bases and 2 bases respectively, with 12 bases between them.

This clonotype was seen a handful of times. CDR3 region: CASSLWGENTDTQYF. DNA for the CDR3: TGTGCCAGCAGCTTGTGGGGGGAGAACACAGATACGCAGTATTTT. The chain joins TRBV7-2 to TRBJ2-3, with a tentative D call TRBD2 (6 bases). This CDR3 spans 15 amino acids. Germline CDR1 and CDR2: SGHTA and FQGNSA. The ends were cut back, 3 bases at V and 2 bases at J, with 12 bases in the middle.

In this sample, this clonotype turned up a few times. The rearrangement links TRBV27 to TRBJ2-1; TRBD2 might be the D (5 bases). V gave up 6 bases and J gave up 7 bases, with 16 bases separating them. The CDR3 is 14 amino acids. Germline CDR1 reads MNHEY; CDR2 reads SMNVEV (reference sequence). CDR3 in amino acids: CASRGAVTGNEQFF. The CDR3 nucleotides read TGTGCCAGCAGGGGAGCGGTCACCGGGAATGAGCAGTTCTTC.

This clonotype was picked up a small number of times. V gene TRBV5-1 combines with J gene TRBJ1-1; D uncertain. The CDR3 covers 14 residues. The germline CDR1 and CDR2 sequences are SGHRS and YFSETQ. V lost 4 bases to trimming and J lost 1 base, with 11 bases between them. The CDR3 nucleotides read TGCGCCAGCAGCCTTTGGAAGGCGAACACTGAAGCTTTCTTT. The encoded protein is CASSLWKANTEAFF. The complete variable domain, with remaining parts taken from reference TRBV5-1 and TRBJ1-1, reads KAGVTQTPRYLIKTRGQQVTLSCSPISGHRSVSWYQQTPGQGLQFLFEYFSETQRNKGNFPGRFSGRQFSNSRSEMNVSTLELGDSALYLCASSLWKANTEAFFGQGTRLTVV.

This chain connects TRBV28 to TRBJ2-2; D gene unclear. Per the germline V gene, CDR1 is MDHEN and CDR2 is SYDVKM. This CDR3 contains 13 residues. V lost 6 bases, J lost 0 bases, and 5 bases lay in between. The CDR3 sequence: CASRSTNTGELFF. The CDR3 bases are TGTGCCAGCAGGTCTACGAACACCGGGGAGCTGTTTTTT.

This chain joins TRBV5-4 and TRBJ2-6; 8 bases line up with TRBD1. CDR1 is SGHNT and CDR2 is YYREEE in the germline V gene (reference sequence). The V segment lost 3 bases and the J segment 0 bases; nucleotides outside the gene matches: 11. This CDR3 is built from 19 residues. This chain's CDR3 is CASSSGTGPRSSGANVLTF. CDR3 coding DNA: TGTGCCAGCAGCTCCGGGACAGGCCCACGCAGCTCTGGGGCCAACGTCCTGACTTTC.

J is TRBJ2-5 and V is TRBV12-5; a weak D match, TRBD1 (5 bases). The CDR3 spans 13 residues. The germline V gene encodes CDR1 LGHNT and CDR2 FRNRAP. V shed 1 base and J shed 2 bases, with 5 bases lying between them. The CDR3 DNA reads as TGTGCTAGTGGTTTGGGACAGCAAGAGACCCAGTACTTC. It encodes CASGLGQQETQYF.

This clonotype was recorded many times. The genes are TRBV5-1 and TRBJ2-1, with no clear D. This CDR3 region has 13 residues. Germline CDR1 and CDR2: SGHRS and YFSETQ. Trimming cost V 5 bases and J 1 base, with 7 bases left between them. The CDR3 reads CASSTGSYNEQFF. The CDR3 nucleotides are TGCGCCAGCAGTACTGGGTCCTACAATGAGCAGTTCTTC. The whole variable domain, filled in from reference TRBV5-1 and TRBJ2-1, reads KAGVTQTPRYLIKTRGQQVTLSCSPISGHRSVSWYQQTPGQGLQFLFEYFSETQRNKGNFPGRFSGRQFSNSRSEMNVSTLELGDSALYLCASSTGSYNEQFFGPGTRLTVL.

This clonotype appeared many times. The chain recombines TRBV27 with TRBJ1-1, with 7 bases that match TRBD1. Germline-derived CDR1 and CDR2 are MNHEY and SMNVEV (reference sequence). V gave up 5 bases and J gave up 4 bases; unmatched junction bases: 7. There are 14 residues in the CDR3. CDR3 in DNA: TGTGCCAGCAGTCCAGGGGGAAGGGGCACTGAAGCTTTCTTT. This gives the protein CASSPGGRGTEAFF.

V and J are TRBV28 and TRBJ1-1; D ambiguous. The CDR3 has 16 residues. V lost 1 base to trimming and J lost 1 base, with 13 bases between them. CDR1 MDHEN and CDR2 SYDVKM come from the germline V gene. CDR3 DNA: TGTGCCAGCAGTTTATACAGACGGCCCGCGAACACTGAAGCTTTCTTT. Protein sequence: CASSLYRRPANTEAFF.

V gene TRBV29-1 combines with J gene TRBJ2-7; 9 bases match TRBD1. The CDR3 runs 13 residues. V lost 6 bases, J lost 1 base, and 4 bases stayed unmatched. Germline CDR1 is SQVTM and CDR2 is ANQGSEA. CDR3: CSVGTGRSYEQYF. DNA for the CDR3: TGCAGCGTCGGGACAGGGCGTTCCTACGAGCAGTACTTC.

Many counts were recorded for this clonotype. Here the CDR3 reads CASSLFGSSGANVLTF. The CDR3 DNA follows: TGTGCCAGCAGTTTATTCGGCAGCTCTGGGGCCAACGTCCTGACTTTC. This sequence joins TRBV28 and TRBJ2-6; D unresolved. Trimming removed 1 base from V and 0 bases from J, with 7 bases in between. The CDR3 totals 16 residues. The germline CDR1 and CDR2 sequences are MDHEN and SYDVKM.

This clonotype was counted at least ten times. The CDR3 is CASSPEVNQNSGANVLTF. In DNA form, the CDR3 reads TGTGCCAGCAGCCCCGAGGTGAACCAAAACTCTGGGGCCAACGTCCTGACTTTC. The chain is built from TRBV2 and TRBJ2-6; D is unresolved. This CDR3 region has 18 residues. V lost 6 bases to trimming and J lost 0 bases, with 18 bases between them. Germline CDR1 reads SNHLY; CDR2 reads FYNNEI.